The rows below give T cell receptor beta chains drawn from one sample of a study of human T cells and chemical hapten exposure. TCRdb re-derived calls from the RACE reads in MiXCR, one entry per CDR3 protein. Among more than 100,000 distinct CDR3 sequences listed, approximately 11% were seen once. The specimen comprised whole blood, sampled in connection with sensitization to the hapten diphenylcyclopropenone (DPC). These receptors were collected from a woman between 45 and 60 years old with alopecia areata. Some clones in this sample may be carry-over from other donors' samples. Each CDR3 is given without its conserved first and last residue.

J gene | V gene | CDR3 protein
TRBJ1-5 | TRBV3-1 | ASSPSAGGVSNQPQH
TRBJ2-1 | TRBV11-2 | ASSSHTGLAGALGAYNEQF
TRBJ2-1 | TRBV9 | ASSSRLAGYNEQF
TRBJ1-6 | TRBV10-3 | AISEALGDSPLH
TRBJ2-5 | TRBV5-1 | ASSLARGAETQY
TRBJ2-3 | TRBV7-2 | ASSRPGGTQY
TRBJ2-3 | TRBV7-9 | ASSLGRGTQY
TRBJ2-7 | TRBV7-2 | ASSPLERNSYEQY
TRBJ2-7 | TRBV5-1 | ASSLGGLADFSYEQY
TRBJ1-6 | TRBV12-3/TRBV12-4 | ASSPQGAISPLH
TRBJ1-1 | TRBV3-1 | ASRSSGQGTEAF
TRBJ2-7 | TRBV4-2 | ASSQEGTGMVEQY
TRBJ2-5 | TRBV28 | ASSQGFQETQY
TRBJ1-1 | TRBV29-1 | SVASGTGLTEAF
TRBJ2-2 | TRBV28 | ASSLTDPSNTGELF
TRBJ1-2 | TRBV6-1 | ASSDGTGITYGYT
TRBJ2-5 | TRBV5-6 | ASSLDGTPSQETQY
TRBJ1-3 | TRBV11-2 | ASSFGTASSGNTIY
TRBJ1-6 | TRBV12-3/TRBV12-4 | ASSLIQVESPLH
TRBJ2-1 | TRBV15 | ATSRGLNNEQF
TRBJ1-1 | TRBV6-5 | ASISPGGTEAF
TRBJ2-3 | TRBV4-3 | ASSQDRGSGRTYTQY
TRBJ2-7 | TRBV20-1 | SARRPGRNYEQY
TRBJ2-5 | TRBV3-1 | ASSQPFAGTGGRETQY
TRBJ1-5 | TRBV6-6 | ASGKGQPQH
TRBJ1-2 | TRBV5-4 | ASSDIFPEYGYT
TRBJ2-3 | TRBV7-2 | ASSLSGREDTQY
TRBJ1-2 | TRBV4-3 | ASSQYRDGHYT
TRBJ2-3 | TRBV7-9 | ASSPPRTGVADTQY
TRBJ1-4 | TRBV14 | ASSQESAGKLF
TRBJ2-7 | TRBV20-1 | SASGVISYEQY
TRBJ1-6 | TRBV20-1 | SAHPDVGGYNSPLH
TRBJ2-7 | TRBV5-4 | ASFNSGGPIEQY
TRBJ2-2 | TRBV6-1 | ASSKAPRLAGGTNTGDLF
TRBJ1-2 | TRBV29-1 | SVDGGGGRGYT
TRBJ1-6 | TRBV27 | ASSLTRQGSSNSPLH
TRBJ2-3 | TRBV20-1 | SALPGLAGGTDTQY
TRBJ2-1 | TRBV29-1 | SVERQFSYNEQF
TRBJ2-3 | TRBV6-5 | ASSAGLAGTDTQY
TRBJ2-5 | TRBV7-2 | ASSLYQLAGTETQY
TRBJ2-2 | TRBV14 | ASSQARMNTGELF
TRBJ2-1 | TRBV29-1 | SVGDSRYNEQF
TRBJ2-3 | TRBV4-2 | ASSPQVAGATDTQY
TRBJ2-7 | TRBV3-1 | ASSQEQGAMY
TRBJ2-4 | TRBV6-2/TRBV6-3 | ASTPGSWRNIQY
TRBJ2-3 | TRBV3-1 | ASSQGTSGGPRTDTQY
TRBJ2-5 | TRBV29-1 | SAGTAFQETQY
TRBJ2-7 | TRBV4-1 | ASSQSSGTRSSYEQY
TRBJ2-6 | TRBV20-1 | SALRDRSFSGANVLT
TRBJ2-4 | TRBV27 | ASSPPAKNIQY
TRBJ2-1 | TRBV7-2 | ASSLVAGGSHEQF
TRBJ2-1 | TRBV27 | ASSLNRGWEQF
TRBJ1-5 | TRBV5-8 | ASSPRESNQPQH
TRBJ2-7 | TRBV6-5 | ASSSRGYEQY
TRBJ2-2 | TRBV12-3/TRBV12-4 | ASSFQGNIGELF